The 17 T cell receptor beta chains presented below share a single source sample, sequenced in a study of blood T cell repertoires in COVID-19. TCRdb's copy holds only in-frame clones and misses some; the assay was immunoSEQ multiplex PCR. The sample yields 130,000 or so clones, about 81% seen once. The specimen was peripheral blood. The source is a woman older than 75 with acute or convalescent COVID-19.

This chain joins TRBV10-3 and TRBJ1-2; D call uncertain. The CDR3 is 16 residues long. The ends were cut back, 3 bases at V and 6 bases at J, with 20 bases in the middle. Per germline, CDR1 ENHRY and CDR2 SYGVKD. The CDR3 DNA follows: TGTGCCATCAGTGAAATCCGAGGAGAGAAGAAGAATGGCTACACCTTC. Amino acids: CAISEIRGEKKNGYTF.

V and J are TRBV7-9 and TRBJ2-1; 11 bases line up with TRBD2. CDR1 SEHNR and CDR2 FQNEAQ come from the germline V gene (reference sequence). Germline trimming cut 5 bases from V and 3 bases from J; bases unmatched to any gene: 6. The CDR3 runs to 16 residues. CDR3 in amino acids: CASSGNSGGDYNEQFF. Written as DNA, the CDR3 is TGTGCCAGCAGCGGGAATAGCGGGGGGGACTACAATGAGCAGTTCTTC.

V is TRBV18 and J is TRBJ2-1, with D possibly being TRBD1 (6 bases). Germline V gene sequence: CDR1 KGHSH, CDR2 LQKENI. The CDR3 has 12 residues. With 3 bases removed from V and 8 bases from J, the gap between germline ends came to 8 bases. CDR3 coding DNA: TGTGCCAGCTCACCCAGGGGTGATGAGCAGTTCTTC. Its protein is CASSPRGDEQFF.

Only one count was recorded for this clone. The CDR3 region has the DNA TGTGCCAGCAGCCCCCATCGGGGGGGCCTTAGCGAGCAGTTCTTC. This translates into CASSPHRGGLSEQFF. The chain couples TRBV14 to TRBJ2-1; TRBD2 agrees at 8 bases. This CDR3 spans 15 amino acids. V lost 4 bases and J lost 10; bases outside the gene matches: 12. Germline CDR1 is SGHDN and CDR2 is FVKESK. The entire variable domain, with the rest obtained from reference TRBV14 and TRBJ2-1, is as follows: EAGVTQFPSHSVIEKGQTVTLRCDPISGHDNLYWYRRVMGKEIKFLLHFVKESKQDESGMPNNRFLAERTGGTYSTLKVQPAELEDSGVYFCASSPHRGGLSEQFFGPGTRLTVL.

This rearrangement joins TRBV7-2 to TRBJ1-4; 11 bases line up with TRBD1. Germline V gene sequence: CDR1 SGHTA, CDR2 FQGNSA. The CDR3 has 15 residues. The V and J ends lost 5 bases and 7 bases, in that order; junction bases with no gene match: 6. This chain's CDR3 is CASSVSGTGGEKLFF. DNA of the CDR3: TGTGCCAGCAGCGTCTCCGGGACAGGGGGTGAAAAACTGTTTTTT. Full variable domain (rest looked up from reference TRBV7-2 and TRBJ1-4): GAGVSQSPSNKVTEKGKDVELRCDPISGHTALYWYRQSLGQGLEFLIYFQGNSAPDKSGLPSDRFSAERTGGSVSTLTIQRTQQEDSAVYLCASSVSGTGGEKLFFGSGTQLSVL.

The chain combines TRBV5-5 with TRBJ1-3; TRBD1 might be the D (5 bases). This CDR3 contains 15 residues. V gave up 1 base and J gave up 2 bases, with 10 bases separating them. The V gene's germline CDR1 is SGHKS and CDR2 YYEKEE (reference sequence). Here the CDR3 DNA reads TGTGCCAGCAGCTTGAGTGGCAGGGCTGGAAACACCATATATTTT. Translating it yields CASSLSGRAGNTIYF.

This clone has a single count. The chain is built from TRBV12-5 and TRBJ2-1; 9 nucleotides align to TRBD1. V dropped 0 bases and J dropped 3; count of bases not matched to a gene: 6. This CDR3 region has 17 residues. Germline loops: CDR1 LGHNT, CDR2 FRNRAP. The CDR3 here is CASGLVRPDRGYNEQFF. DNA of the CDR3: TGTGCTAGTGGTTTGGTACGTCCGGACAGGGGCTACAATGAGCAGTTCTTC.

The J gene is TRBJ2-7, the V gene TRBV5-6; D unclear. Germline V gene lookup returns CDR1 SGHDT and CDR2 YYEEEE. V was clipped by 1 base and J by 3 bases, with 14 bases between them. The CDR3 consists of 15 residues. The CDR3 loop reads CASSLIAEEYYEQYF. CDR3 in DNA: TGTGCCAGCAGCTTGATAGCAGAGGAATACTACGAGCAGTACTTC.

The J gene is TRBJ1-2, the V gene TRBV6-5; 9 bases are a match to TRBD1. With 5 bases clipped from V and 4 bases from J, the junction kept 8 bases outside the gene matches. Germline lookup yields CDR1 MNHEY and CDR2 SVGAGI. The CDR3 is made up of 15 amino acids. CDR3 coding DNA: TGTGCCAGCAGTCCTAACACAGGGGGCGTCTATGGCTACACCTTC. Residues: CASSPNTGGVYGYTF.

The genes are TRBV6-9 and TRBJ2-5; a possible D gene is TRBD1 (7 bases). Germline V gene data show CDR1 as MNHGY and CDR2 as SVAAGI. Deletions cut 4 bases from V and 3 bases from J, with 12 bases between. The CDR3 runs 14 residues. DNA for the CDR3: TGTGCCAGCAGTTCTACAGGGGAGGAAGAGACCCAGTACTTC. Translation: CASSSTGEEETQYF.

The V and J genes are TRBV27 and TRBJ2-1; D might be TRBD2 (6 bases). The germline V gene has CDR1 MNHEY and CDR2 SMNVEV (reference sequence). CDR3 length equals 15 residues. Trimming shortened V by 5 bases and J by 5 bases, and 16 bases separated the two germline ends. Here the CDR3 DNA reads TGTGCCAGCAGTACTCGGGGGAGCGCCCACAATGAGCAGTTCTTC. Protein sequence: CASSTRGSAHNEQFF.

This clone occurred a few times. The chain is built from TRBV27 and TRBJ2-1; TRBD2 matches 7 bases. Germline V gene lookup returns CDR1 MNHEY and CDR2 SMNVEV (reference sequence). V gave up 5 bases and J gave up 5 bases; unmatched junction bases: 9. The CDR3 has 15 amino acids. The CDR3 nucleotides are TGTGCCAGCAGTGGAAGCGGGGCTTTGAACAATGAGCAGTTCTTC. This codes for CASSGSGALNNEQFF.

The rearrangement joins TRBV5-1 to TRBJ2-3, with TRBD2 identical over 8 bases. The CDR3 extends over 15 amino acids. V gave up 4 bases and J gave up 4 bases; unmatched junction bases: 8. The germline V gene has CDR1 SGHRS and CDR2 YFSETQ. CDR3 in amino acids: CASSPTGTRSDTQYF. The DNA for the CDR3 is TGCGCCAGCAGCCCCACCGGGACTAGGTCAGATACGCAGTATTTT.

In its sample, this clone was seen once. J is TRBJ1-6 and V is TRBV2; D possibly corresponds to TRBD1 (6 bases). Germline lookup yields CDR1 SNHLY and CDR2 FYNNEI. V was pared by 6 bases and J by 9 bases, with 18 bases between. There are 15 residues in the CDR3. CDR3 bases: TGTGCCAGCAGCCGTGAACAGGGCCTTCGTTCACCCCTCCACTTT. Translated, it gives CASSREQGLRSPLHF.

The chain employs TRBV27 and TRBJ1-6; weak D call: TRBD1 (5 bases). Germline-derived CDR1 and CDR2 are MNHEY and SMNVEV (reference sequence). This CDR3 has 15 residues. V was cut by 3 bases and J by 0 bases, with 6 bases left in between. CDR3: CASSLTVSYNSPLHF. The DNA for the CDR3 is TGTGCCAGCAGTTTGACAGTCTCCTATAATTCACCCCTCCACTTT.

The chain carries TRBV6-5 and TRBJ1-6; D unresolved. The CDR3 sequence is 15 residues long. Trimming took off 0 bases at V and 7 bases at J, with 10 bases between the two ends. Germline loops: CDR1 MNHEY, CDR2 SVGAGI. CDR3 sequence: CASSYSRGWNSPLHF. CDR3 in DNA: TGTGCCAGCAGTTACTCTCGGGGATGGAATTCACCCCTCCACTTT.

The genes are TRBV12-3 or TRBV12-4 and TRBJ2-7, with D possibly TRBD2 on 5 matching bases. Trimming pared 5 bases from V and 2 bases from J, leaving 10 bases between. The CDR3 loop spans 13 amino acids. CDR3 nucleotides: TGTGCCAGCAGTCTGGGAGTTGCCTACGAGCAGTACTTC. Protein: CASSLGVAYEQYF.